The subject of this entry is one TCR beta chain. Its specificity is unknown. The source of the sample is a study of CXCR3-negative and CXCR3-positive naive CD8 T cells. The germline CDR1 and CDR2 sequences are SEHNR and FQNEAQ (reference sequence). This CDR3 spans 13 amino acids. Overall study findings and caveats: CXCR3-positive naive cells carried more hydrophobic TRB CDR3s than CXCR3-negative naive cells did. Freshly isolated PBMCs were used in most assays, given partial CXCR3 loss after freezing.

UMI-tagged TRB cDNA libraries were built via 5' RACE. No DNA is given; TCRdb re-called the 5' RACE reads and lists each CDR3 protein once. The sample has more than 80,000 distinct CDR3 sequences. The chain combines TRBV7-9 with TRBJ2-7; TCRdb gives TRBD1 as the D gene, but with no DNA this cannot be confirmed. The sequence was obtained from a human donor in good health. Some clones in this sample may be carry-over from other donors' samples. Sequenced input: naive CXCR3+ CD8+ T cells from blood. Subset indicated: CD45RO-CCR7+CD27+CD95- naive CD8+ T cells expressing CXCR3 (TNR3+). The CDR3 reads CASSRPNQHEQYF.